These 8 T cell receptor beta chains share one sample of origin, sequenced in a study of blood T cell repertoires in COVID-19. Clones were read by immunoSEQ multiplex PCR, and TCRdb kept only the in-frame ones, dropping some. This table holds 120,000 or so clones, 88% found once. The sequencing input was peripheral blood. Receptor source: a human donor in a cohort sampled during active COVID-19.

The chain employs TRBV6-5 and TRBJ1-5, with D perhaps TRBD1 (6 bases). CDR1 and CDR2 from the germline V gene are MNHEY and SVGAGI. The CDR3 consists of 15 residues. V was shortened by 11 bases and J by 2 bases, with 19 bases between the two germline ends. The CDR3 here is CARRGGAWGNQPQHF. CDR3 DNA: TGTGCCCGCCGGGGGGGGGCTTGGGGCAATCAGCCCCAGCATTTT.

The CDR3 here is CASSTPSGNNEQFF. In DNA form, the CDR3 reads TGTGCCAGCAGTACTCCTAGCGGGAACAATGAGCAGTTCTTC. The genes are TRBV7-2 and TRBJ2-1; 9 nucleotides agree with TRBD2. The trim removed 6 bases at V and 5 bases at J, leaving 5 bases unmatched. Germline loops: CDR1 SGHTA, CDR2 FQGNSA. CDR3 length equals 14 residues.

This CDR3 is CASINRWATEAFF. As DNA, the CDR3 is TGTGCCAGCATAAACAGGTGGGCCACTGAAGCTTTCTTT. The V and J genes are TRBV6-5 and TRBJ1-1; a weak D match, TRBD1 (5 bases). Germline CDR1 MNHEY, CDR2 SVGAGI. This CDR3 spans 13 amino acids. With 7 bases removed from V and 4 bases from J, the gap between germline ends came to 13 bases.

Here the CDR3 DNA reads TGTGCCAGCAGCCACCCCGGGACATTGGGTCAGGAGCAGTACTTC. As protein: CASSHPGTLGQEQYF. The chain combines TRBV5-6 with TRBJ2-7; TRBD1 is a possible D gene (6 bases). CDR1 is SGHDT, CDR2 YYEEEE, per germline. The CDR3 runs 15 residues. V lost 4 bases and J lost 7, with 21 bases in between.

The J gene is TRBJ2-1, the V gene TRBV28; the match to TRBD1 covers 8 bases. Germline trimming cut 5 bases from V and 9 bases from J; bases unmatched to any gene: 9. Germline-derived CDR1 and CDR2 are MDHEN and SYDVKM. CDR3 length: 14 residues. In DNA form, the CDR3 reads TGTGCCAGCAGTCTTCGGACAGGGTTAAGTGAGCAGTTCTTC. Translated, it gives CASSLRTGLSEQFF.

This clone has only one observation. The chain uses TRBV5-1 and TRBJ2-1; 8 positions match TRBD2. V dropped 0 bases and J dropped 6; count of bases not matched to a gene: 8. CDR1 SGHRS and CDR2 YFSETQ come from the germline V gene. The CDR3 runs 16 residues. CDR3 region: CASSLGLAGRSNEQFF. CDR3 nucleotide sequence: TGCGCCAGCAGCTTGGGATTAGCGGGAAGGAGCAATGAGCAGTTCTTC.

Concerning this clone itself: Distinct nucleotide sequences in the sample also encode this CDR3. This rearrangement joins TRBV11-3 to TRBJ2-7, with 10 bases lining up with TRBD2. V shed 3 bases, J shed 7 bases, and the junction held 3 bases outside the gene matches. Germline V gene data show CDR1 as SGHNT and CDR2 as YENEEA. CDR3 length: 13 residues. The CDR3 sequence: CASSLLAGVEQYF. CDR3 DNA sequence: TGTGCCAGCAGCTTGCTAGCGGGAGTTGAGCAGTACTTC.

The CDR3 loop reads CASSLDATETYEQYF. For the CDR3, the DNA is TGTGCCAGCAGCTTAGACGCGACAGAGACCTACGAGCAGTACTTC. This chain connects TRBV7-8 to TRBJ2-7; weak D call: TRBD1 (5 bases). This CDR3 is built from 15 residues. V was shortened by 1 base and J by 2 bases, with 12 bases between the two germline ends. CDR1 is SGHVS, CDR2 FQNEAQ, per germline.